A selection of T cell receptor beta chains follows, all from one sample in a study of Graves' ophthalmopathy and Graves' hyperthyroidism. TCRdb re-called the multiplex PCR reads through MiXCR, storing one row per CDR3 protein. This table has roughly 700,000 distinct CDR3 sequences, 35% to 50% appearing once. Sequenced: peripheral blood. These receptors were obtained from an adult man with Graves' ophthalmopathy. CDR3s include the opening cysteine and the closing phenylalanine or tryptophan. The D gene is left open where the match is weak. Clone sizes are given selectively: once, few, many, or a class where the clone is expanded.

abundance	v_gene	d_gene	j_gene	CDR3nt	CDR3aa
NA	TRBV6-1	NA	TRBJ1-1	TGTGCCAGCAGTGAAGCTGTGGACAAGACCACTGAAGCTTTCTTT	CASSEAVDKTTEAFF
few	TRBV19	NA	TRBJ1-5	TGTGCCAGTGGCGACAGTTTGGGGAGCAATCAGCCCCAGCATTTT	CASGDSLGSNQPQHF
many	TRBV10-2	NA	TRBJ1-1	TGCGCCAGCAGTGAGGAGGGGACGGTTGCAAACACTGAAGCTTTCTTT	CASSEEGTVANTEAFF
NA	TRBV25-1	TRBD1	TRBJ1-1	TGTGCCAGCTTAGCGACAGGGGGATGGACTGAAGCTTTCTTT	CASLATGGWTEAFF
many	TRBV2	NA	TRBJ1-3	TGTGCCAGCAGTGAGTCAGAGAGCTCTGGAAACACCATATATTTT	CASSESESSGNTIYF
NA	TRBV11-2	NA	TRBJ2-5	TGTGCCAGCAGCTTAGTTGGGGTAGGAAAAGAGACCCAGTACTTC	CASSLVGVGKETQYF
many	TRBV7-2	NA	TRBJ1-5	TGTGCCAGCAGCTTATTGCAGGGGCATCAGCCCCAGCATTTT	CASSLLQGHQPQHF
NA	TRBV24-1	TRBD1	TRBJ1-5	TGTGCCAGCAGGGAGGGGACAGGGGGAGTTAGCAATCAGCCCCAGCATTTT	CASREGTGGVSNQPQHF
many	TRBV11-2	NA	TRBJ1-1	TGTGCCAGCAGCTTAGGGCAGGCGGCTTTCTTT	CASSLGQAAFF
few	TRBV19	NA	TRBJ1-3	TGTGCCAGTAGTATCAACTCTGGAAACACCATATATTTT	CASSINSGNTIYF
NA	TRBV2	TRBD2	TRBJ2-7	TGTGCCAGCAGTGAGGCGAGACTAGCGGGAGGGCTCTACGAGCAGTACTTC	CASSEARLAGGLYEQYF
many	TRBV12-3/TRBV12-4	NA	TRBJ2-6	TGTGCCAGCAGTTTAGAGGGTCTTGGGGCCAACGTCCTGACTTTC	CASSLEGLGANVLTF
NA	TRBV29-1	NA	TRBJ1-1	TGCAGCGTTGGGGGGGGCCAGAACACTGAAGCTTTCTTT	CSVGGGQNTEAFF
many	TRBV24-1	TRBD1	TRBJ2-5	TGTGCCACCAGCAGGGGGCCCAAGGAGACCCAGTACTTC	CATSRGPKETQYF
NA	TRBV15	NA	TRBJ1-2	TGTGCCACCAGCAGAGATCGAGGGCGCTACTATGGCTACACCTTC	CATSRDRGRYYGYTF
NA	TRBV7-2	NA	TRBJ1-4	TGTGCCAGCAGCTTAGGCCGATCCGGGGAAAAACTGTTTTTT	CASSLGRSGEKLFF
few	TRBV4-2	NA	TRBJ2-5	TGTGCCAGCAGCCAAGATCGGATGGAGACCCAGTACTTC	CASSQDRMETQYF
NA	TRBV29-1	TRBD1	TRBJ2-2	TGCAGCGCCTGGACAGGGAGGTTCGCCGGGGAGCTGTTTTTT	CSAWTGRFAGELFF
many	TRBV25-1	NA	TRBJ1-5	TGTGCCAGCAGTGAAAGCAGGAATCAGCCCCAGCATTTT	CASSESRNQPQHF
few	TRBV2	TRBD2	TRBJ2-7	TGTGCCAGCAGTGAAGGGCCTAGCGGGAGTTACGAGCAGTACTTC	CASSEGPSGSYEQYF
many	TRBV13	NA	TRBJ2-7	TGTGCCAGCAGCATCCGGGACCGGAACTACGAGCAGTACTTC	CASSIRDRNYEQYF
NA	TRBV4-3	TRBD1	TRBJ2-7	TGCGCCAGCAGCCAAGAACTGACAGGGCGCTCCTACGAGCAGTACTTC	CASSQELTGRSYEQYF
NA	TRBV7-3	TRBD2	TRBJ2-2	TGTGCCAGCAGCTTACCCCGGACTAGCGGGACGAACACCGGGGAGCTGTTTTTT	CASSLPRTSGTNTGELFF
many	TRBV29-1	TRBD1	TRBJ2-5	TGCAGCGTTGCCGGGACAGGGGCCCACCAAGAGACCCAGTACTTC	CSVAGTGAHQETQYF
few	TRBV7-6	NA	TRBJ1-4	TGTGCCAGCAGCTTAGTCGCGCCAGGGAATCGGGCTGCTAATGAAAAACTGTTTTTT	CASSLVAPGNRAANEKLFF
many	TRBV7-6	NA	TRBJ1-6	TGTGCCAGCAGCTTAGGATCCGGGACCGAGCATTCACCCCTCCACTTT	CASSLGSGTEHSPLHF
many	TRBV7-9	NA	TRBJ2-7	TGTGCCAGCGCTTCGACGGAATCGGCAGGGCAGTACTTC	CASASTESAGQYF
many	TRBV7-9	NA	TRBJ1-2	TGTGCCAGCAGTCCATCGGACACGAACTATGGCTACACCTTC	CASSPSDTNYGYTF
NA	TRBV12-3/TRBV12-4	NA	TRBJ1-4	TGTGCCAGCACCGCTTCCAGGGAGGCTGAAAAACTGTTTTTT	CASTASREAEKLFF
many	TRBV7-9	TRBD1	TRBJ2-5	TGTGCCGAGACAGGGGTATCAGGGACCCAGTACTTC	CAETGVSGTQYF
few	TRBV7-6	NA	TRBJ1-4	TGTGCCAGCAGTACCGGACTCCCAACTAATGAAAAACTGTTTTTT	CASSTGLPTNEKLFF
few	TRBV13	TRBD1	TRBJ1-1	TGTGCCAGCAGCTTGACAGGGGTCCGAAACACTGAAGCTTTCTTT	CASSLTGVRNTEAFF
NA	TRBV10-3	NA	TRBJ1-5	TGTGCCAGCAGAAGAGGAGCTAATAGCAATCAGCCCCAGCATTTT	CASRRGANSNQPQHF
many	TRBV15	NA	TRBJ1-6	TGTGCCACCAGCAGCCCGGGCTCCTATAATTCACCCCTCCACTTT	CATSSPGSYNSPLHF
many	TRBV25-1	NA	TRBJ2-2	TGTGCCAGCAGCGCATTCCCAAACACCGGGGAGCTGTTTTTT	CASSAFPNTGELFF
few	TRBV12-3/TRBV12-4	NA	TRBJ2-5	TGTGCCAGCAGTTTAGTGTCCGCCGCAGAGACCCAGTACTTC	CASSLVSAAETQYF
NA	TRBV2	NA	TRBJ2-7	TGTGCCAGCATGAAGGGGTCCTCGGAAGGGGAGCAGTACTTC	CASMKGSSEGEQYF
NA	TRBV9	TRBD1	TRBJ1-6	TGTGCCAGCTCACCACTCGGACAGGAGAATTCACCCCTCCACTTT	CASSPLGQENSPLHF
NA	TRBV10-3	NA	TRBJ1-5	TGTGCCAGCAGTTCACCGGACAGTCAGCCCCAGCATTTT	CASSSPDSQPQHF
many	TRBV2	NA	TRBJ2-7	TGTGCCAGCAGTGGCGGTTCATCCTACGAGCAGTACTTC	CASSGGSSYEQYF
NA	TRBV11-2	NA	TRBJ1-4	TGTGCCAGCAGCCTACTACAGGGAGGAAAACTGTTTTTT	CASSLLQGGKLFF
NA	TRBV7-9	NA	TRBJ2-6	TGTGCCAGCAGCTTCGCGGGACAGCCCTCTGGGGCCAACGTCCTGACTTTC	CASSFAGQPSGANVLTF
NA	TRBV7-9	NA	TRBJ2-5	TGTGCCAGCAGTCCCACAGGGATGGAGGAGACCCAGTACTTC	CASSPTGMEETQYF
many	TRBV19	NA	TRBJ1-2	TGTGCCAGTACCCAGGGGCTCGATGGCTACACCTTC	CASTQGLDGYTF
many	TRBV24-1	TRBD1	TRBJ2-2	TGTGCCACCAGCTTGACAGGGTTCACCGGGGAGCTGTTTTTT	CATSLTGFTGELFF
NA	TRBV25-1	TRBD1	TRBJ2-7	TGTGCCAGCAGCCCCAGAGGGACAGCCTCCTACGAGCAGTACTTC	CASSPRGTASYEQYF
NA	TRBV4-3	NA	TRBJ2-2	TGCGCCAGCAGCCAAGAATGGGGGAGGATTGCCGGGGAGCTGTTTTTT	CASSQEWGRIAGELFF
NA	TRBV7-9	NA	TRBJ2-3	TGTGCCAGCAGCTTAGTCCAGACGACAGATACGCAGTATTTT	CASSLVQTTDTQYF
NA	TRBV10-3	TRBD1	TRBJ1-4	TGTGCCATCAGTGACGGTCTACAGGGGAATGAAAAACTGTTTTTT	CAISDGLQGNEKLFF
NA	TRBV5-1	NA	TRBJ2-7	TGCGCCAGCAGAGGGGGGCTAGCGGTCTACGAGCAGTACTTC	CASRGGLAVYEQYF